One T cell receptor (beta chain) is described in this entry. This sample was taken from a study of blood T cell repertoires in COVID-19. On the study more broadly: COVID-19 samples, acute and convalescent, were from the United States, Italy and Spain.

In the study's own analysis: Reference gene primers were amplified, and this amplification served to estimate nucleated cell counts. Sequencing was performed with immunoSEQ multiplex PCR; in TCRdb, only in-frame clones are kept and a portion is missing. V, J and clone size derive from that table, while D and trimming were established from the DNA sequence. The sample holds 200,000 to 250,000 clones; around four fifths are singletons and the top ten take under 2%. Sequencing was carried out using peripheral blood. The receptor was derived from a woman aged 80 or over with acute or convalescent COVID-19.

CDR3 protein: CASSQELAAYNEQFF. The CDR3 DNA sequence: TGTGCCAGCAGCCAAGAGCTAGCGGCCTACAATGAGCAGTTCTTC. This sequence joins TRBV3-1 (or the pseudogene TRBV3-2) and TRBJ2-1; TRBD2 agrees at 7 bases. The trim removed 0 bases at V and 2 bases at J, leaving 1 base unmatched. This CDR3 contains 15 residues. Germline CDR1 LGHDT, CDR2 YNNKEL (reference sequence).